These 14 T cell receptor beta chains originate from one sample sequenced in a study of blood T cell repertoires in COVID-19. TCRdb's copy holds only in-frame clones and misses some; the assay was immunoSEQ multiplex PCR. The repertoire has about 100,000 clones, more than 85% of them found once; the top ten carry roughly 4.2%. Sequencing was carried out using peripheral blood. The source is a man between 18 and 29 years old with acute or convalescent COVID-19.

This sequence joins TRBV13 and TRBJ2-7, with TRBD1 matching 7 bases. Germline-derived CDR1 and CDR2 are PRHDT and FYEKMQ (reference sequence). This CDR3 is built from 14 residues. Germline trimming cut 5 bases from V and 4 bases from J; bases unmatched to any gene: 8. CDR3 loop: CASSVRDSRYEQYF. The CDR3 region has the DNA TGTGCCAGCAGCGTCCGGGACAGTAGGTACGAGCAGTACTTC.

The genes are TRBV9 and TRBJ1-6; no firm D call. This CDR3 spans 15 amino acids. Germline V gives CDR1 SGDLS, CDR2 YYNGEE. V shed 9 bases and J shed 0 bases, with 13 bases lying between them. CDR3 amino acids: CATSSGSSYNSPLHF. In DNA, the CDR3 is TGTGCCACCTCTTCGGGGAGCTCCTATAATTCACCCCTCCACTTT.

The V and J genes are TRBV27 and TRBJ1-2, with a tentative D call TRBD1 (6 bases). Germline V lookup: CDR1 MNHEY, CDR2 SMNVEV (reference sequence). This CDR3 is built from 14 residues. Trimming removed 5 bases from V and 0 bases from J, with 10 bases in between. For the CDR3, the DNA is TGTGCCAGCAGTAACACAGGGACTAACTATGGCTACACCTTC. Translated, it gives CASSNTGTNYGYTF.

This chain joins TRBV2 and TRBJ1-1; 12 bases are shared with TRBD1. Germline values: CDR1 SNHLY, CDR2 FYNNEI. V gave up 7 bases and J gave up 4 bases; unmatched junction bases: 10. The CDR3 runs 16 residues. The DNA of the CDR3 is TGTGCCAGCATGATGGGACAGGGGGCCCGTGGCACTGAAGCTTTCTTT. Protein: CASMMGQGARGTEAFF.

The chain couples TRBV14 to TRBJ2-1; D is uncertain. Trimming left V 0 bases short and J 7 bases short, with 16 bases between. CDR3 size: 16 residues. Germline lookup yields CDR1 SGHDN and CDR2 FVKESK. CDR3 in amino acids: CASSQDRGRIPNEQFF. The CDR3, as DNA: TGTGCCAGCAGCCAAGATCGCGGAAGGATACCGAATGAGCAGTTCTTC. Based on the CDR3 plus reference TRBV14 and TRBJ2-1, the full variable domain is EAGVTQFPSHSVIEKGQTVTLRCDPISGHDNLYWYRRVMGKEIKFLLHFVKESKQDESGMPNNRFLAERTGGTYSTLKVQPAELEDSGVYFCASSQDRGRIPNEQFFGPGTRLTVL.

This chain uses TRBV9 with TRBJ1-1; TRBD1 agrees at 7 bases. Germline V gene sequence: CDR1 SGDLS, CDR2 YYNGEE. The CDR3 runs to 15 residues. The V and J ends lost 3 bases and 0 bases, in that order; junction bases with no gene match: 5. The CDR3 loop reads CASSAIQGLNTEAFF. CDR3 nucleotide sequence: TGTGCCAGCAGCGCAATACAGGGGTTGAACACTGAAGCTTTCTTT.

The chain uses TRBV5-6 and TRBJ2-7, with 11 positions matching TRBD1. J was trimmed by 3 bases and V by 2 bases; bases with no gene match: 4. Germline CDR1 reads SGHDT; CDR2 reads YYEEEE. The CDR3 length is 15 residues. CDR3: CASSLGTGGGYEQYF. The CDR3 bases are TGTGCCAGCAGCTTAGGGACAGGGGGAGGCTACGAGCAGTACTTC.

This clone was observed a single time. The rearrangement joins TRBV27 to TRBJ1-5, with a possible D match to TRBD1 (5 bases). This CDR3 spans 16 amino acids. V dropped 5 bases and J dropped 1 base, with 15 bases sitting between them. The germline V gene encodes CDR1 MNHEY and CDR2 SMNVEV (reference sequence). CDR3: CASSRQGDTSNQPQHF. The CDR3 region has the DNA TGTGCCAGCAGTCGGCAAGGGGATACAAGCAATCAGCCCCAGCATTTT.

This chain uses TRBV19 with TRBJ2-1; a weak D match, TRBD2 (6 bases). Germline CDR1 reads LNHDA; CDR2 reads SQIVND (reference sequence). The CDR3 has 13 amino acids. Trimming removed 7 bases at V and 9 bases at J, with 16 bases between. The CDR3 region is CASKGTPSAEQFF. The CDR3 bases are TGTGCCAGTAAGGGGACTCCCTCCGCTGAGCAGTTCTTC.

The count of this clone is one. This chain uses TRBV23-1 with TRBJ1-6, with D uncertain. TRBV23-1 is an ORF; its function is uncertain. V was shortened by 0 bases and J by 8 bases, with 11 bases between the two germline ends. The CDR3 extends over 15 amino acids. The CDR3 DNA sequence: TGCGCCAGCAGTCAATCGGAGGGAGAGGATTCACCCCTCCACTTT. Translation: CASSQSEGEDSPLHF.

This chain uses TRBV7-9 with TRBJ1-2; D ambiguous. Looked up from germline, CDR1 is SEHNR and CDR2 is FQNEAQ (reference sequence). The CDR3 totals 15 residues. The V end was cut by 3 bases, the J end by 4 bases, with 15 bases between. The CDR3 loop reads CASSFLQNFTYGYTF. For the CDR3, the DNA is TGTGCCAGCAGCTTTTTACAGAACTTTACCTATGGCTACACCTTC.

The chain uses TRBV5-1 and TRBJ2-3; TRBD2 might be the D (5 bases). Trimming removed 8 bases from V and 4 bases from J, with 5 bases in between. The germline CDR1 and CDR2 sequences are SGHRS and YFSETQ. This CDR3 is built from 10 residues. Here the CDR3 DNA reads TGCGCCAGGAGGGCAGATACGCAGTATTTT. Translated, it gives CARRADTQYF.

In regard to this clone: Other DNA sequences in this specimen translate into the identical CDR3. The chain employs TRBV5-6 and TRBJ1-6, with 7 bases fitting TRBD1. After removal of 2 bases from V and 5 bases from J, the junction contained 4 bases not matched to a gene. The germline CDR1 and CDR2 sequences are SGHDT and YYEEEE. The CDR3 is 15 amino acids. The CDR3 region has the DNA TGTGCCAGCAGCTTAGTGCAGGGGGATAATTCACCCCTCCACTTT. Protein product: CASSLVQGDNSPLHF.

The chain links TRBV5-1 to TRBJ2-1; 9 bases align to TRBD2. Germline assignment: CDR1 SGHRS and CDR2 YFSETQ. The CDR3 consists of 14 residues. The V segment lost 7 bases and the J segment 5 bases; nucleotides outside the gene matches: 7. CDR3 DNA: TGCGCCAGCTCCCCGACTAGCGGAAACAATGAGCAGTTCTTC. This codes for CASSPTSGNNEQFF. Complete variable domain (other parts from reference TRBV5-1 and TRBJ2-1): KAGVTQTPRYLIKTRGQQVTLSCSPISGHRSVSWYQQTPGQGLQFLFEYFSETQRNKGNFPGRFSGRQFSNSRSEMNVSTLELGDSALYLCASSPTSGNNEQFFGPGTRLTVL.